The sequence of this T cell receptor beta chain was determined in a study of tumor-infiltrating lymphocytes in primary liver carcinoma. The wider study: Surgical resection was used to treat these primary liver carcinoma patients. Samples gave roughly 3.5 to 7.13 million productive TCRbeta reads, similar across tissue types.

Points on this clonotype: Its specificity is unknown.

In germline, CDR1 is SGHKS, CDR2 YYEKEE (reference sequence). The CDR3 has 19 amino acids. Trimming cost V 0 bases and J 0 bases, with 19 bases left between them. Blood RNA came from unsorted whole blood; germline DNA was also extracted. At sampling, these chronic HBV carriers had received no treatment. TCR beta cDNA was made from approximately 500 ng total RNA with a constant-region primer. Three nested multiplex PCR rounds, a slightly modified ARM-PCR, produced the libraries for TCR beta. Primers for the first two PCR rounds were TRBV1-TRBV30 forward primers and a C-beta reverse primer (around 10 cycles per round). Via MiXCR, TCRdb re-called the multiplex PCR reads, giving one row per CDR3 protein. The profile shows under 200,000 distinct CDR3 sequences, about 61% of them singletons. Regarding the study as a whole: Tumor region pairs outstripped tumor-adjacent and tumor-blood pairs in overlap.

The sample consisted of peripheral blood. This clonotype was obtained from a woman in her sixties or seventies with primary liver carcinoma and hepatitis B virus infection. This chain connects TRBV5-5 to TRBJ2-1; a weak D match, TRBD2 (5 bases). The CDR3, as DNA: TGTGCCAGCAGCTTGGACAGCGGAATAACCTACAGCTCCTACAATGAGCAGTTCTTC. This encodes CASSLDSGITYSSYNEQFF.